These 12 T cell receptor beta chains were sequenced from one sample in a study of T cells in Graves' hyperthyroidism and ophthalmopathy. RNA transcripts provided the source from which TCR beta CDR3 regions were amplified. The HTBI primer set served for first-round RT-PCR of the TCR CDR3. In TCRdb, the multiplex PCR reads were re-called with MiXCR into one record per CDR3 protein. The sample lists 450,000 to 700,000 distinct CDR3 sequences; around 46% were seen once. Sequenced material: peripheral blood or thyroid tissue (not recorded which). These receptors were taken from an adult woman with Graves' disease, either hyperthyroidism or ophthalmopathy (not recorded which).

This chain joins TRBV25-1 and TRBJ2-7; 8 bases align to TRBD1. Germline CDR1 reads MGHDK; CDR2 reads SYGVNS. The J segment lost 6 bases and the V segment lost 8 bases, leaving 9 bases of the junction unmatched. The CDR3 spans 13 residues. The CDR3 here is CASGLTGALEQYF. CDR3 coding DNA: TGTGCCAGCGGGCTGACAGGGGCCCTCGAGCAGTACTTC.

The chain employs TRBV10-2 and TRBJ2-7, with no clear D. Trimming stripped 6 bases from V and 3 bases from J, with 12 bases between. CDR3 length equals 13 residues. CDR1 is WSHSY and CDR2 is SAAADI in the germline V gene. The CDR3 region is CASSDPSLYEQYF. CDR3 bases: TGCGCCAGCAGCGACCCATCCCTCTACGAGCAGTACTTC.

J is TRBJ2-5 and V is TRBV20-1, with D perhaps assigned TRBD1 or TRBD2 (5 bases each). Germline V gene data show CDR1 as DFQATT and CDR2 as SNEGSKA (reference sequence). The CDR3 spans 14 residues. Trimming removed 4 bases at V and 0 bases at J, with 12 bases between. The CDR3: CSATPGTYQETQYF. CDR3 DNA: TGCAGTGCTACCCCAGGGACGTACCAAGAGACCCAGTACTTC.

The V and J genes are TRBV11-2 and TRBJ2-7, with TRBD1 as a possible D gene (6 bases). The germline V gene has CDR1 SGHAT and CDR2 FQNNGV. V lost 5 bases and J lost 3, with 11 bases in between. This CDR3 is 13 amino acids long. The CDR3 bases are TGTGCCAGCAGCCAGGACAGAATCTACGAGCAGTACTTC. It is translated as CASSQDRIYEQYF.

On this clonotype: A read error may account for a junction end that differs from germline. The V call is TRBV5-1, the J call TRBJ1-1; TRBD1 might be the D (5 bases). CDR1 is SGHRS, CDR2 YFSETQ, per germline. The CDR3 loop spans 11 amino acids. The CDR3 DNA follows: TGCGCCAGCAGGTTGACAGTCGAAGTTTTCTTT. This translates into CASRLTVEVFF. The complete variable domain, with remaining parts taken from reference TRBV5-1 and TRBJ1-1, reads KAGVTQTPRYLIKTRGQQVTLSCSPISGHRSVSWYQQTPGQGLQFLFEYFSETQRNKGNFPGRFSGRQFSNSRSEMNVSTLELGDSALYLCASRLTVEVFFGQGTRLTVV.

V usage is TRBV9 and J usage is TRBJ1-1, with D uncertain. The CDR3 totals 12 residues. Trimming left V 2 bases short and J 6 bases short, with 8 bases between. CDR1 and CDR2 (germline): SGDLS, YYNGEE. CDR3 in DNA: TGTGCCAGCAGCGTCAACAGAGCTGAAGCTTTCTTT. Translation: CASSVNRAEAFF. The variable domain in full, with the rest retrieved from reference TRBV9 and TRBJ1-1, is DSGVTQTPKHLITATGQRVTLRCSPRSGDLSVYWYQQSLDQGLQFLIQYYNGEERAKGNILERFSAQQFPDLHSELNLSSLELGDSALYFCASSVNRAEAFFGQGTRLTVV.

This clonotype showed up just a few times. CDR3 sequence reads: CSVLRIQGRRSPLHF. DNA for the CDR3: TGCAGTGTTCTACGCATACAGGGTCGCCGCTCACCCCTCCACTTT. V is TRBV20-1 and J is TRBJ1-6; TRBD1 might be the D (6 bases). Germline loops: CDR1 DFQATT, CDR2 SNEGSKA (reference sequence). V was shortened by 7 bases and J by 10 bases, with 23 bases between the two germline ends. The CDR3 has 15 amino acids.

CDR3 region: CASSPPRDEKLFF. The CDR3 DNA is TGTGCCAGCAGCCCGCCCAGGGATGAAAAACTGTTTTTT. The rearrangement joins TRBV7-9 to TRBJ1-4, with a tentative D call TRBD1 (5 bases). Germline values: CDR1 SEHNR, CDR2 FQNEAQ (reference sequence). V lost 5 bases and J lost 6, with 10 bases in between. CDR3 length: 13 residues.

The chain links TRBV7-9 to TRBJ2-5, with 8 bases matching TRBD1. The CDR3 has 16 amino acids. Germline lookup yields CDR1 SEHNR and CDR2 FQNEAQ (reference sequence). With 5 bases clipped from V and 2 bases from J, the junction kept 10 bases outside the gene matches. The CDR3 DNA reads as TGTGCCAGCAGCCCTACGACAGGGGTCGGACAAGAGACCCAGTACTTC. This sequence encodes CASSPTTGVGQETQYF.

V usage is TRBV7-3 and J usage is TRBJ2-3; 8 nucleotides align to TRBD2. Germline CDR1 and CDR2: SGHTA and FQGTGA. This CDR3 has 16 residues. V trimming: 5 bases; J trimming: 4 bases; junction bases outside the gene matches: 11. The CDR3 is CASSVRLAGEPDTQYF. The CDR3 nucleotides read TGTGCCAGCAGCGTCCGGCTAGCGGGTGAGCCAGATACGCAGTATTTT.

This clonotype was seen ten or more times. This chain uses TRBV2 with TRBJ2-2, with D unresolved. Germline V CDR1 and CDR2: SNHLY, FYNNEI. The length of the CDR3 is 14 residues. Trimming took off 4 bases at V and 5 bases at J, with 11 bases between the two ends. CDR3 region: CASSVTDRTGELFF. In DNA, the CDR3 is TGTGCCAGCAGTGTTACAGACCGGACCGGGGAGCTGTTTTTT.

Note on this clonotype: The CDR3 ends on some other residue instead of the conserved phenylalanine or tryptophan, so this is likely a read error. The DNA is left out, because the CDR3 cannot be placed on it with certainty; the CDR3 is given as TCRdb lists it. The rearrangement links TRBV6-5 to TRBJ1-1; no DNA check was done on the table's D call, TRBD1. The CDR3 is 8 residues long, ends included. The germline gives CDR1 MNHEY, CDR2 SVGAGI. CDR3: CASSYSDR.